A selection of T cell receptor beta chains follows, all from one sample in a study of blood T cell repertoires in COVID-19. Only in-frame clones appear in the TCRdb table, and some are missing; sequencing was by immunoSEQ multiplex PCR. The sample consists of over 150,000 clones, over 80% of them appearing once. The material sequenced was peripheral blood. Receptor source: a woman aged 80 or older with COVID-19, enrolled during active disease. The CDR3 runs from the conserved cysteine through the conserved F or W. Where a row states a size, it is once, few, many or the class of an expanded clone; other rows omit it.

V | size | CDR3
TRBV7-9 | few | CASSPPGGPVETQYF
TRBV18 | . | CASSPSGGLNTEAFF
TRBV21-1 | . | CASSNGETQYF
TRBV4-1 | . | CASSQSPGGDQPQHF
TRBV25-1 | . | CASSDSGQGGNSPLHF
TRBV5-1 | . | CASSLGTGYGYTF
TRBV19 | . | CASNPGLGGSPLHF
TRBV6-6 | once | CASSPPGEGKYEQYF
TRBV5-1 | . | CASSVGLAKSGRAQYF
TRBV6-5 | . | CASRGEGGTGELFF
TRBV3-1/TRBV3-2 | . | CASSRRGLAGAETQYF
TRBV3-1/TRBV3-2 | . | CASSQGQSNQPQHF
TRBV24-1 | . | CATSGFQGGTDTQYF
TRBV5-5 | . | CASSSGAISSGANVLTF
TRBV28 | once | CASHPTANTEAFF
TRBV2 | . | CASSGNRDGELFF
TRBV5-1 | . | CASSFQRGGQNEQFF
TRBV19 | . | CASRETSAKETQYF
TRBV15 | . | CATSRSPDRAQPQHF
TRBV18 | . | CASSPNGQGYEKLFF
TRBV7-3 | . | CASRETSGPTDTQYF
TRBV3-1/TRBV3-2 | . | CASSQDRAGNIQYF
TRBV28 | . | CATAVAGGQVYEQYF
TRBV5-6 | . | CASTAPGLAGSYNEQFF
TRBV15 | few | CATSRDQGSKYGYTF
TRBV28 | . | CASTLAAGTGFGPQHF
TRBV6-5 | . | CASSHPSGGAFEQFF
TRBV2 | . | CASSGGQGVYYGYTF
TRBV3-1/TRBV3-2 | . | CASSLKGAGNTIYF
TRBV5-4 | . | CASSPTGGNYEQYF
TRBV7-3 | . | CASSLLLGEQFF
TRBV5-4 | . | CASSTGLSQETQYF
TRBV14 | . | CASSSPGETQYF
TRBV5-1 | . | CASSPDTGELFF
TRBV3-1/TRBV3-2 | . | CASSRLAGVQETQYF
TRBV18 | . | CASSPNTSEKLFF
TRBV27 | . | CASRSETGVYGYTF
TRBV12-3/TRBV12-4 | few | CASSSGGNQPQHF
TRBV4-1 | . | CASVQQWGESPLHF
TRBV6-6 | . | CASSTGAGARTDTQYF